One sample yielded the 17 T cell receptor beta chains listed below, sequenced in a study of early T cells in non-severe SARS-CoV-2 infection. TCRdb analysed the 5' RACE reads with MiXCR anew, one entry per CDR3 protein. The sample consists of roughly 30,000 distinct CDR3 sequences, 5.5% to 6.5% of them appearing once. The sequenced sample consisted of whole blood. These receptors all come from an adult who was a healthcare worker with PCR-confirmed SARS-CoV-2 infection or an uninfected control (not recorded which).

As regards this clonotype: A much larger clonotype is one base distant, so this may be a read error. This sequence joins TRBV5-4 and TRBJ2-5; no clear D gene. Germline V gene lookup returns CDR1 SGHNT and CDR2 YYREEE (reference sequence). The CDR3 length is 13 residues. Deletions cut 1 base from V and 8 bases from J, with 12 bases between. CDR3 sequence (DNA): TGTGCCAGCAGCTTGTCCCCCGAGGATACCCAGTACTTC. It yields the protein CASSLSPEDTQYF. The full variable domain, rest sourced from reference TRBV5-4 and TRBJ2-5, is ETGVTQSPTHLIKTRGQQVTLRCSSQSGHNTVSWYQQALGQGPQFIFQYYREEENGRGNFPPRFSGLQFPNYSSELNVNALELDDSALYLCASSLSPEDTQYFGPGTRLLVL.

This clonotype counts as medium-sized. This sequence joins TRBV15 and TRBJ2-7; TRBD1 aligns across 11 bases. The CDR3 is made up of 14 amino acids. Per the germline V gene, CDR1 is LNHNV and CDR2 is YYDKDF (reference sequence). The junction had 5 bases not matched to a gene; V was cut back by 5 bases and J by 5 bases. Here the CDR3 reads CATSEDRGLNEQYF. The CDR3 bases are TGTGCCACCAGCGAGGACAGGGGGCTTAACGAGCAGTACTTC. Full variable domain (outside the CDR3, taken from reference TRBV15 and TRBJ2-7): DAMVIQNPRYQVTQFGKPVTLSCSQTLNHNVMYWYQQKSSQAPKLLFHYYDKDFNNEADTPDNFQSRRPNTSFCFLDIRSPGLGDTAMYLCATSEDRGLNEQYFGPGTRLTVT.

This clonotype was seen many times. The chain has TRBV18 and TRBJ1-2; D gene unclear. V was pared by 0 bases and J by 6 bases, with 11 bases between. CDR3 length: 14 residues. Looked up from germline, CDR1 is KGHSH and CDR2 is LQKENI. CDR3 loop: CASSPPSIFHGYTF. DNA of the CDR3: TGTGCCAGCTCACCACCTTCCATATTCCATGGCTACACCTTC. The entire variable domain, with the rest obtained from reference TRBV18 and TRBJ1-2, is as follows: NAGVMQNPRHLVRRRGQEARLRCSPMKGHSHVYWYRQLPEEGLKFMVYLQKENIIDESGMPKERFSAEFPKEGPSILRIQQVVRGDSAAYFCASSPPSIFHGYTFGSGTRLTVV.

Note on this clonotype: With a much larger clone just one base away, this may be a read error. The V and J genes are TRBV4-3 and TRBJ2-5; 7 bases map to TRBD1. V dropped 1 base and J dropped 4; count of bases not matched to a gene: 6. CDR1 and CDR2 from the germline V gene are LGHNA and YSLEER. This CDR3 contains 15 residues. The CDR3 reads CASSQVTGDIETQYF. CDR3 nucleotide sequence: TGCGCCAGCAGCCAAGTTACAGGGGACATAGAGACCCAGTACTTC.

This clonotype was recorded a few times. The chain recombines TRBV10-3 with TRBJ2-1; no reliable D call. V was clipped by 0 bases and J by 8 bases, with 14 bases between them. Germline V gene data show CDR1 as ENHRY and CDR2 as SYGVKD. This CDR3 contains 15 residues. CDR3 sequence: CAISESVGPGDEQFF. CDR3 coding DNA: TGTGCCATCAGTGAGTCTGTAGGCCCTGGCGATGAGCAGTTCTTC.

This clonotype was detected a few times. The V gene is TRBV12-3 or TRBV12-4, the J gene TRBJ1-1; 9 bases fit TRBD1. The CDR3 is 16 amino acids. With 7 bases clipped from V and 5 bases from J, the junction kept 14 bases outside the gene matches. The CDR3 DNA reads TGTGCCAGCACCCTGCCGGGACAGGGAGGAGAAACTGAAGCTTTCTTT. Translation: CASTLPGQGGETEAFF.

This clonotype was picked up many times. This sequence joins TRBV7-8 and TRBJ1-4; D not certain. CDR1 and CDR2 from the germline V gene are SGHVS and FQNEAQ. The CDR3 is 16 amino acids. The V end lost 5 bases, the J end lost 1 base, and 14 bases lay between the germline ends. In DNA, the CDR3 is TGTGCCAGCAGCCTAACCTACAGAGGAACTAATGAAAAACTGTTTTTT. Its protein product is CASSLTYRGTNEKLFF.

This clonotype was detected many times. The rearrangement uses TRBV2 and TRBJ2-1; 10 bases line up with TRBD2. Germline assignment: CDR1 SNHLY and CDR2 FYNNEI. The CDR3 is 14 residues long. V was pared by 7 bases and J by 15 bases, with 15 bases of the junction left unmatched. CDR3 nucleotide sequence: TGTGCCAGCATCGAGCCCCTAGCGGGGGAAGCGGGGTTCTTC. Translation gives CASIEPLAGEAGFF.

This clonotype was detected a few times. The chain uses TRBV5-6 and TRBJ2-2; possible D gene TRBD2, 6 bases. V lost 1 base and J lost 2, with 15 bases in between. The CDR3 is 17 residues long. The germline V gene has CDR1 SGHDT and CDR2 YYEEEE. CDR3 residues: CASSLMNQGLNTGELFF. In DNA, the CDR3 is TGTGCCAGCAGCTTGATGAATCAGGGACTCAACACCGGGGAGCTGTTTTTT. The whole variable domain, remainder taken from reference TRBV5-6 and TRBJ2-2, is DAGVTQSPTHLIKTRGQQVTLRCSPKSGHDTVSWYQQALGQGPQFIFQYYEEEERQRGNFPDRFSGHQFPNYSSELNVNALLLGDSALYLCASSLMNQGLNTGELFFGEGSRLTVL.

This clonotype was counted many times. The V and J genes are TRBV6-1 and TRBJ1-5; TRBD1 is a possible D gene (5 bases). Trimming cost V 2 bases and J 7 bases, with 12 bases left between them. The CDR3 length is 14 residues. The germline gives CDR1 MNHNS, CDR2 SASEGT. The CDR3: CASSEQQGLQPQHF. CDR3 DNA sequence: TGTGCCAGCAGTGAACAGCAGGGTCTCCAGCCCCAGCATTTT.

In its sample, this clonotype was seen many times. J is TRBJ2-5 and V is TRBV5-6, with D possibly matching TRBD2 (6 bases). Trimming removed 2 bases from V and 4 bases from J, with 12 bases in between. The CDR3 length is 14 residues. The V gene's germline CDR1 is SGHDT and CDR2 YYEEEE. The CDR3 coding sequence is TGTGCCAGCAGCTTCCGGGAGTCTGGAGAGACCCAGTACTTC. This translates into CASSFRESGETQYF.

This clonotype was counted many times. This chain connects TRBV20-1 to TRBJ2-7; maybe TRBD2 (5 bases). This CDR3 contains 15 residues. Trimming took 3 bases from V and 0 from J, leaving 15 bases between them. Germline V gene sequence: CDR1 DFQATT, CDR2 SNEGSKA (reference sequence). In nucleotides, the CDR3 is TGCAGTGCTAGCGCGGGTCGAGTGAGCTCCTACGAGCAGTACTTC. Its translation is CSASAGRVSSYEQYF.

Many counts were recorded for this clonotype. V usage is TRBV20-1 and J usage is TRBJ1-1; D unclear. V lost 0 bases and J 1 base, leaving 9 bases between the germline ends. The CDR3 spans 14 residues. Germline CDR1 DFQATT, CDR2 SNEGSKA (reference sequence). CDR3 coding DNA: TGCAGTGCTAGAGATCCAGCAAGGAACACTGAAGCTTTCTTT. It is translated as CSARDPARNTEAFF.

The sample holds many counts of this clonotype. The chain joins TRBV13 to TRBJ1-1, with D possibly being TRBD1 (5 bases). The CDR3 totals 14 residues. V was trimmed by 1 base and J by 6 bases, leaving 12 bases between them. Germline V gene lookup returns CDR1 PRHDT and CDR2 FYEKMQ (reference sequence). The CDR3 sequence: CASSLAPLTAEAFF. The CDR3 nucleotides read TGTGCCAGCAGCTTAGCCCCTTTGACAGCTGAAGCTTTCTTT.

Ten or more counts support this clonotype. The chain joins TRBV7-9 to TRBJ2-1; TRBD2 matches 13 bases. Per germline, CDR1 SEHNR and CDR2 FQNEAQ (reference sequence). The CDR3 loop spans 18 amino acids. After removal of 4 bases from V and 0 bases from J, the junction contained 6 bases not matched to a gene. This CDR3 reads CASSSRTSGGSSYNEQFF. CDR3 bases: TGTGCCAGCAGCTCCCGGACTAGCGGGGGTAGCTCCTACAATGAGCAGTTCTTC.

The chain joins TRBV6-2 or TRBV6-3 to TRBJ1-1; D not certain. The ends were cut back, 4 bases at V and 0 bases at J, with 9 bases in the middle. The V gene's germline CDR1 is MNHEY and CDR2 SVGEGT. This CDR3 has 14 amino acids. The CDR3 spells CASSFRTMNTEAFF. The CDR3 DNA reads TGTGCCAGCAGTTTCCGGACGATGAACACTGAAGCTTTCTTT.

In this sample, this clonotype is medium-sized. The rearrangement uses TRBV5-4 and TRBJ2-7; 12 nucleotides line up with TRBD1. The J segment lost 4 bases and the V segment lost 3 bases, leaving 5 bases of the junction unmatched. This CDR3 comprises 15 residues. Germline V CDR1 and CDR2: SGHNT, YYREEE (reference sequence). The CDR3 DNA reads TGTGCCAGCAGCTCTAGGGGACAGGGGGCTTACGAGCAGTACTTC. This codes for CASSSRGQGAYEQYF.